This passage covers 24 T cell receptor beta chains from one sample sequenced in a study of blood T cell repertoires in COVID-19. Only in-frame clones appear in the TCRdb table, and some are missing; sequencing was by immunoSEQ multiplex PCR. This repertoire shows some 150,000 clones, more than 70% found once; its top ten account for around 3.6%. The sample consisted of PBMCs or T cells enriched from blood (not recorded which). These receptors all come from a woman between 50 and 59 years old in a cohort exposed to, infected with or recovered from COVID-19 (not recorded which).

This clone appeared once. The chain is built from TRBV27 and TRBJ1-4; the D gene is possibly TRBD1 (6 bases). The V gene's germline CDR1 is MNHEY and CDR2 SMNVEV (reference sequence). The V end lost 10 bases, the J end lost 0 bases, and 12 bases lay between the germline ends. The CDR3 consists of 14 residues. Here the CDR3 DNA reads TGTGCCACCAGGAGACAGGCAACTAATGAAAAACTGTTTTTT. Translated: CATRRQATNEKLFF. Using reference TRBV27 and TRBJ1-4 for the parts outside the CDR3, the full variable domain is EAQVTQNPRYLITVTGKKLTVTCSQNMNHEYMSWYRQDPGLGLRQIYYSMNVEVTDKGDVPEGYKVSRKEKRNFPLILESPSPNQTSLYFCATRRQATNEKLFFGSGTQLSVL.

The rearrangement uses TRBV28 and TRBJ1-6; 10 bases fit TRBD1. Germline V gene sequence: CDR1 MDHEN, CDR2 SYDVKM. The trim removed 2 bases at V and 10 bases at J, leaving 8 bases unmatched. This CDR3 contains 16 residues. CDR3 DNA sequence: TGTGCCAGCAGTTTACCGGGACAGGGGATAGGATCACCCCTCCACTTT. Translation: CASSLPGQGIGSPLHF.

The V gene is TRBV7-2, the J gene TRBJ1-4; 9 nucleotides agree with TRBD1. V dropped 4 bases and J dropped 7; count of bases not matched to a gene: 4. CDR1 is SGHTA, CDR2 FQGNSA, per germline. The CDR3 totals 14 residues. CDR3 residues: CASSSDRGFEKLFF. Here the CDR3 DNA reads TGTGCCAGCAGCTCGGACAGGGGTTTTGAAAAACTGTTTTTT.

V is TRBV19 and J is TRBJ1-2, with D tentatively TRBD1 (6 bases). The CDR3 loop spans 17 amino acids. Germline V gives CDR1 LNHDA, CDR2 SQIVND (reference sequence). Deletions cut 6 bases from V and 2 bases from J, with 22 bases between. The CDR3 bases are TGTGCCAGTAGCCCCGGAAGGGACATAACCTGGAACTATGGCTACACCTTC. Its translation: CASSPGRDITWNYGYTF.

This clone was seen just once. The chain is built from TRBV30 and TRBJ2-3, with 10 bases aligning to TRBD2. Trimming took 2 bases from V and 6 from J; bases not matched to a gene: 8. Germline V CDR1 and CDR2: GTSNPN, SVGIG (reference sequence). The length of the CDR3 is 15 residues. The DNA of the CDR3 is TGTGCCTGGAGTATTAGCGGGGGGTTTAGGGATACGCAGTATTTT. Its protein is CAWSISGGFRDTQYF.

This chain joins TRBV5-1 and TRBJ2-2; 9 bases agree with TRBD1. This CDR3 comprises 16 residues. Trimming removed 3 bases from V and 3 bases from J; junction bases left unmatched: 6. The germline gives CDR1 SGHRS, CDR2 YFSETQ. The CDR3 here is CASSSLQGADTGELFF. The CDR3 region has the DNA TGCGCCAGCAGCTCCCTACAGGGGGCGGACACCGGGGAGCTGTTTTTT.

The chain is built from TRBV18 and TRBJ2-2; D is perhaps TRBD1 (5 bases). V was trimmed by 2 bases and J by 5 bases, leaving 12 bases between them. This CDR3 spans 15 amino acids. Per the germline V gene, CDR1 is KGHSH and CDR2 is LQKENI. CDR3 nucleotides: TGTGCCAGCTCACCAACAGGATCGTGGACCGGGGAGCTGTTTTTT. Protein product: CASSPTGSWTGELFF.

The V and J genes are TRBV6-6 and TRBJ2-3; 11 bases fit TRBD2. With V trimmed by 5 bases and J by 5 bases, 12 bases remained unmatched. CDR1 and CDR2 from the germline V gene are MNHNY and SVGAGI (reference sequence). This CDR3 has 17 amino acids. CDR3 loop: CASSQTYSGGARDTQYF. CDR3 nucleotide sequence: TGTGCCAGCAGTCAAACATATAGCGGGGGGGCCAGAGATACGCAGTATTTT.

This chain connects TRBV6-6 to TRBJ2-7, with TRBD1 matching over 7 bases. V lost 6 bases, J lost 3 bases, and 5 bases stayed unmatched. This CDR3 comprises 13 residues. Germline-derived CDR1 and CDR2 are MNHNY and SVGAGI (reference sequence). The CDR3 nucleotides are TGTGCCAGCAGGGGGGACAGCCTCTACGAGCAGTACTTC. Translation: CASRGDSLYEQYF.

In its sample, this clone was seen a few times. This sequence joins TRBV2 and TRBJ1-3; 7 bases are a match to TRBD1. The V and J ends lost 6 bases and 8 bases, in that order; junction bases with no gene match: 13. In germline, CDR1 is SNHLY, CDR2 FYNNEI. The CDR3 sequence is 15 residues long. The CDR3 loop is CASRRGQAESDTIYF. The CDR3, as DNA: TGTGCCAGCAGGAGAGGACAGGCCGAGTCGGACACCATATATTTT.

The chain recombines TRBV29-1 with TRBJ2-3; the match to TRBD2 covers 7 bases. The germline CDR1 and CDR2 sequences are SQVTM and ANQGSEA. V trimming: 4 bases; J trimming: 2 bases; junction bases outside the gene matches: 6. The CDR3 runs to 14 residues. In DNA, the CDR3 is TGCAGCGTTGCCGGGACTATCGACACAGATACGCAGTATTTT. As protein: CSVAGTIDTDTQYF.

The chain employs TRBV21-1 and TRBJ1-5. TRBV21-1 corresponds to a pseudogene. The CDR3 totals 16 residues. CDR3 residues: CASSNHLSYSNQPQHF. The CDR3 nucleotides are TGTGCCAGCAGCAATCACTTATCGTATAGCAATCAGCCCCAGCATTTT.

This chain joins TRBV28 and TRBJ2-7; the match to TRBD2 covers 9 bases. This CDR3 is 15 amino acids long. Per germline, CDR1 MDHEN and CDR2 SYDVKM. The J segment lost 7 bases and the V segment lost 6 bases, leaving 13 bases of the junction unmatched. The CDR3 nucleotides read TGTGCCAGCAGCCCGGGGATAGCGGGAGTAGGGGAGCAGTACTTC. Residues: CASSPGIAGVGEQYF. The full variable domain, with the rest looked up from reference TRBV28 and TRBJ2-7, is DVKVTQSSRYLVKRTGEKVFLECVQDMDHENMFWYRQDPGLGLRLIYFSYDVKMKEKGDIPEGYSVSREKKERFSLILESASTNQTSMYLCASSPGIAGVGEQYFGPGTRLTVT.

V usage is TRBV2 and J usage is TRBJ1-1; D uncertain. This CDR3 region has 15 residues. Germline CDR1 reads SNHLY; CDR2 reads FYNNEI. Trimming took off 6 bases at V and 0 bases at J, with 14 bases between the two ends. The CDR3 sequence is CASREDQKMNTEAFF. The DNA for the CDR3 is TGTGCCAGCAGGGAGGATCAGAAAATGAACACTGAAGCTTTCTTT.

This sequence joins TRBV7-3 and TRBJ2-3, with D perhaps matching TRBD1 (6 bases). Trimming took off 5 bases at V and 5 bases at J, with 14 bases between the two ends. This CDR3 is built from 14 residues. CDR1 is SGHTA, CDR2 FQGTGA, per germline. CDR3 sequence (DNA): TGTGCCAGCAGCCGAGGACAGTCCGAAGATACGCAGTATTTT. This encodes CASSRGQSEDTQYF. The entire variable domain, with the rest obtained from reference TRBV7-3 and TRBJ2-3, is as follows: GAGVSQTPSNKVTEKGKYVELRCDPISGHTALYWYRQSLGQGPEFLIYFQGTGAADDSGLPNDRFFAVRPEGSVSTLKIQRTERGDSAVYLCASSRGQSEDTQYFGPGTRLTVL.

As regards this clone: Other DNA sequences within the sample encode an identical CDR3. V gene TRBV6-5 combines with J gene TRBJ1-5; D not resolved. The V gene's germline CDR1 is MNHEY and CDR2 SVGAGI. V was cut by 0 bases and J by 0 bases, with 6 bases left in between. The CDR3 sequence is 15 residues long. The CDR3 DNA follows: TGTGCCAGCAGTTACTCGGCCTCTAGCAATCAGCCCCAGCATTTT. Protein: CASSYSASSNQPQHF.

The chain carries TRBV28 and TRBJ1-3; D unresolved. This CDR3 spans 15 amino acids. CDR1 is MDHEN, CDR2 SYDVKM, per germline. With 6 bases removed from V and 0 bases from J, the gap between germline ends came to 12 bases. CDR3 sequence (DNA): TGTGCCAGCAGCCGGAGGGAGAGCTCTGGAAACACCATATATTTT. As protein: CASSRRESSGNTIYF.

The V and J genes are TRBV2 and TRBJ1-3, with 7 positions matching TRBD1. With V trimmed by 6 bases and J by 0 bases, 2 bases remained unmatched. Germline V CDR1 and CDR2: SNHLY, FYNNEI. The CDR3 contains 14 residues. The CDR3 here is CASRGQLSGNTIYF. CDR3 nucleotides: TGTGCCAGCAGGGGACAGCTCTCTGGAAACACCATATATTTT.

This clone appeared many times. The chain combines TRBV5-4 with TRBJ2-2, with D perhaps TRBD2 (5 bases). The CDR3 runs to 16 residues. Looked up from germline, CDR1 is SGHNT and CDR2 is YYREEE (reference sequence). V lost 3 bases and J 1 base, leaving 13 bases between the germline ends. Here the CDR3 reads CASSSMRARNTGELFF. CDR3 nucleotides: TGTGCCAGCAGCTCTATGAGGGCTCGGAACACCGGGGAGCTGTTTTTT.

The J gene is TRBJ2-5, the V gene TRBV11-3; possibly TRBD2 for D (5 bases). Trimming pared 5 bases from V and 5 bases from J, leaving 12 bases between. CDR1 and CDR2 (germline): SGHNT, YENEEA. The CDR3 consists of 13 residues. The CDR3 region is CASSQPPGETQYF. The CDR3 nucleotides are TGTGCCAGCAGCCAACCCCCGGGGGAGACCCAGTACTTC. The full variable domain, in which reference TRBV11-3 and TRBJ2-5 provide the parts outside the CDR3, is EAGVVQSPRYKIIEKKQPVAFWCNPISGHNTLYWYLQNLGQGPELLIRYENEEAVDDSQLPKDRFSAERLKGVDSTLKIQPAELGDSAVYLCASSQPPGETQYFGPGTRLLVL.

The chain is built from TRBV28 and TRBJ1-5; D unclear. The V and J ends lost 3 bases and 0 bases respectively, with 9 bases between them. In germline, CDR1 is MDHEN, CDR2 SYDVKM. The CDR3 extends over 15 amino acids. Here the CDR3 DNA reads TGTGCCAGCAGTTTGAACGGAGGTAGCAATCAGCCCCAGCATTTT. It is translated as CASSLNGGSNQPQHF.

The gene calls are TRBV6-2 or TRBV6-3 and TRBJ2-6, with D perhaps TRBD2 (6 bases). Per the germline V gene, CDR1 is MNHEY and CDR2 is SVGEGT. V shed 5 bases and J shed 3 bases, with 11 bases lying between them. The CDR3 is 15 amino acids. The CDR3 region is CASSQRGFGANVLTF. The CDR3 DNA is TGTGCCAGCAGTCAACGGGGGTTTGGGGCCAACGTCCTGACTTTC.

V and J are TRBV28 and TRBJ2-7, with D unresolved. The germline V and J ends were trimmed by 2 bases and 4 bases, with 12 bases remaining between them. The CDR3 is 14 amino acids. CDR1 MDHEN and CDR2 SYDVKM come from the germline V gene. The DNA for the CDR3 is TGTGCCAGCAGTTTAGGGCAGCCCGAGTACGAGCAGTACTTC. Its protein product is CASSLGQPEYEQYF.

CDR3 residues: CSGREQEKLFF. CDR3 DNA sequence: TGCAGCGGACGGGAGCAAGAAAAACTGTTTTTT. This chain joins TRBV29-1 and TRBJ1-4; D remains ambiguous. The CDR3 is 11 residues long. V lost 7 bases to trimming and J lost 8 bases, with 11 bases between them. CDR1 SQVTM and CDR2 ANQGSEA come from the germline V gene.